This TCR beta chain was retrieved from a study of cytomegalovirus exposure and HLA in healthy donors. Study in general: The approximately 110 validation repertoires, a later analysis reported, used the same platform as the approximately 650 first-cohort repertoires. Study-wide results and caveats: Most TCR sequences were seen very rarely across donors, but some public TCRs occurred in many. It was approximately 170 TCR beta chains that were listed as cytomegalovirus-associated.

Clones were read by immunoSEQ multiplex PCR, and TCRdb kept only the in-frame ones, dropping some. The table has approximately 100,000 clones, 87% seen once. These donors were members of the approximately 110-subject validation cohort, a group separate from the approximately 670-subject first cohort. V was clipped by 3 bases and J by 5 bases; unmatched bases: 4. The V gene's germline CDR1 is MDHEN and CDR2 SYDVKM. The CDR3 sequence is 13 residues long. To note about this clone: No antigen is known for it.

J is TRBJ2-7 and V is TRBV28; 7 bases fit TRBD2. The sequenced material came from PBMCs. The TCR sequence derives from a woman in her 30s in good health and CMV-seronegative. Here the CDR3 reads CASSFAGEDEQYF. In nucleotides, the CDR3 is TGTGCCAGCAGTTTTGCGGGAGAGGACGAGCAGTACTTC.